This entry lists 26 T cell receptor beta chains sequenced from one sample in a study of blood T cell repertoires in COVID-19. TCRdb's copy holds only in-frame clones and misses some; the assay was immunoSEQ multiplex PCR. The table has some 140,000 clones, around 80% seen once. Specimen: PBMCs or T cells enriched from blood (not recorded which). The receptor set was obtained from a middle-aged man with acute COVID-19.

CDR3 DNA: TGTGCCAGCAGCTCGGGGGCGGGAGATGCCATTCAGTACTTC. Its translation: CASSSGAGDAIQYF. The V call is TRBV5-8, the J call TRBJ2-4; possible D gene TRBD2, 7 bases. Trimming pared 3 bases from V and 9 bases from J, leaving 16 bases between. The CDR3 spans 14 residues. CDR1 SGHTS and CDR2 YDEGEE come from the germline V gene.

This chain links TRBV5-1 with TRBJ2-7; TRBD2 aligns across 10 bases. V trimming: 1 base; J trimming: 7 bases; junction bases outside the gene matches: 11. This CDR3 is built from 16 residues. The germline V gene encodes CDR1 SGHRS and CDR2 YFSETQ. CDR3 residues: CASSLNSGRPLEEQYF. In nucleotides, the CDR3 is TGCGCCAGCAGCTTGAATAGCGGGAGGCCGTTGGAGGAGCAGTACTTC.

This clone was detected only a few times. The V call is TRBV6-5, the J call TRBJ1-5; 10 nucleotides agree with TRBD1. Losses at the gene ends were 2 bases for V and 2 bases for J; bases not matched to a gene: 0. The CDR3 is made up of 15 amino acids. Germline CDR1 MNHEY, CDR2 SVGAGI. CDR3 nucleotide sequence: TGTGCCAGCAGTTACGGGACAGGGGGCAATCAGCCCCAGCATTTT. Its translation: CASSYGTGGNQPQHF.

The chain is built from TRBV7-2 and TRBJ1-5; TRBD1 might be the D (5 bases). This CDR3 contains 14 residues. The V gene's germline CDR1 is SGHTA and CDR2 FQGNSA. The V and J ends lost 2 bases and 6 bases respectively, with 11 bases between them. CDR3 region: CASSLKGGVQPQHF. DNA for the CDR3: TGTGCCAGCAGCTTAAAGGGAGGGGTTCAGCCCCAGCATTTT.

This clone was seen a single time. The CDR3 here is CSASGLAGTYEQYF. Written as DNA, the CDR3 is TGCAGTGCTAGTGGCCTAGCGGGCACCTACGAGCAGTACTTC. The chain links TRBV20-1 to TRBJ2-7, with 8 bases fitting TRBD2. CDR1 and CDR2 from the germline V gene are DFQATT and SNEGSKA (reference sequence). There are 14 residues in the CDR3. J was trimmed by 2 bases and V by 3 bases; bases with no gene match: 6.

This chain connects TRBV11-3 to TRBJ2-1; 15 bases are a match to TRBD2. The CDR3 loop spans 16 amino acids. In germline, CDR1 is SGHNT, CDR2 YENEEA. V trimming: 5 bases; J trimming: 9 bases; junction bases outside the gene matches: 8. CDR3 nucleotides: TGTGCCAGCAGCCAGGGGACTAGCGGGGGGATGGGTGAGCAGTTCTTC. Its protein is CASSQGTSGGMGEQFF.

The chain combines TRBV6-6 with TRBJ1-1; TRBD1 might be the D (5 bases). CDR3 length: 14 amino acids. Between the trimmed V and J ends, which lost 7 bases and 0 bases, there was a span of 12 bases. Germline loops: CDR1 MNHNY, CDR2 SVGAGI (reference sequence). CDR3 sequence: CASTLGDMNTEAFF. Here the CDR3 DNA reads TGTGCCAGCACCCTAGGGGATATGAACACTGAAGCTTTCTTT.

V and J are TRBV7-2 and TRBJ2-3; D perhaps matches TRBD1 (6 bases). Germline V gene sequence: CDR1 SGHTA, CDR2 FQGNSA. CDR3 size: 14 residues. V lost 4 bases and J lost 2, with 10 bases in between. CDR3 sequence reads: CASSSGHSTDTQYF. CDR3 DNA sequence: TGTGCCAGCAGCTCGGGACACTCCACAGATACGCAGTATTTT.

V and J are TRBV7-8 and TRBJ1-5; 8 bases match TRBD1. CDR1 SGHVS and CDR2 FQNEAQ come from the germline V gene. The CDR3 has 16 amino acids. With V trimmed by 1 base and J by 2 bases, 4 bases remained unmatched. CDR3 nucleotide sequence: TGTGCCAGCAGCTTAGGCAGGGGGCGCCGCAATCAGCCCCAGCATTTT. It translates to CASSLGRGRRNQPQHF.

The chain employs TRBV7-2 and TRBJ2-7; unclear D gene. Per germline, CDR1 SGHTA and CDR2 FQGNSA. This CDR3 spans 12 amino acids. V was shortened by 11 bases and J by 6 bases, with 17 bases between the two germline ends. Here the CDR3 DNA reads TGTGCCGGAGACCGGAAGGATTTCGAGCAGTACTTC. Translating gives CAGDRKDFEQYF.

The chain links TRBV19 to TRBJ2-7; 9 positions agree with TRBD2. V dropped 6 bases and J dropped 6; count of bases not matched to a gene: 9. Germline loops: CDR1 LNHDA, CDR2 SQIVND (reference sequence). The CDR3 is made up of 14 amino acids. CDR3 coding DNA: TGTGCCAGTAGCACGCCGGGACTAGCTTCCGAGCAGTACTTC. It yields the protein CASSTPGLASEQYF.

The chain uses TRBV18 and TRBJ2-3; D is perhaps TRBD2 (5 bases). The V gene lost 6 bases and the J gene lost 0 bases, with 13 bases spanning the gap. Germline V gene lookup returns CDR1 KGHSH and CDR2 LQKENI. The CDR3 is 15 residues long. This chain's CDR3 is CASSPREKSTDTQYF. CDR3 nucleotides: TGTGCCAGCTCCCCCCGGGAAAAAAGCACAGATACGCAGTATTTT.

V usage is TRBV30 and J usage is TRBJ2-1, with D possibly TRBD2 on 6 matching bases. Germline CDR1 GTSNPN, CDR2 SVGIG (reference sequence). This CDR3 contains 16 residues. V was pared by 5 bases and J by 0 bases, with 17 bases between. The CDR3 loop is CAWVSPYGGSYNEQFF. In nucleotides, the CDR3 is TGTGCCTGGGTATCCCCTTACGGGGGCTCCTACAATGAGCAGTTCTTC.

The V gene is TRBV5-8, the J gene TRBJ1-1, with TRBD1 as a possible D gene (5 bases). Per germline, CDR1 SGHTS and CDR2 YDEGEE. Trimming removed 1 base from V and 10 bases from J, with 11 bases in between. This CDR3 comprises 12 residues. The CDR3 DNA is TGTGCCAGCAGCTTGAGGGGCCCTGGAGCTTTCTTT. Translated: CASSLRGPGAFF.

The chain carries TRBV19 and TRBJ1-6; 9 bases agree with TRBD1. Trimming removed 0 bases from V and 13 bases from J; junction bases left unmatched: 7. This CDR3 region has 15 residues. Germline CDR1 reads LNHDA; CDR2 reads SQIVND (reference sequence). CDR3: CASSIEQGALSPLHF. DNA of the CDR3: TGTGCCAGTAGTATAGAACAGGGGGCCCTTTCGCCCCTCCACTTT.

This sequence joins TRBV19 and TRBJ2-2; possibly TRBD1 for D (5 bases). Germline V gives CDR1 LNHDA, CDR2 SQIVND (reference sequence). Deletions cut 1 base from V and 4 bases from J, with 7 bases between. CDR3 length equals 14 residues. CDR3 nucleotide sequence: TGTGCCAGTAGTATAGTAGGGGCCACCGGGGAGCTGTTTTTT. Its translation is CASSIVGATGELFF. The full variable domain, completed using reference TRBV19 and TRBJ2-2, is DGGITQSPKYLFRKEGQNVTLSCEQNLNHDAMYWYRQDPGQGLRLIYYSQIVNDFQKGDIAEGYSVSREKKESFPLTVTSAQKNPTAFYLCASSIVGATGELFFGEGSRLTVL.

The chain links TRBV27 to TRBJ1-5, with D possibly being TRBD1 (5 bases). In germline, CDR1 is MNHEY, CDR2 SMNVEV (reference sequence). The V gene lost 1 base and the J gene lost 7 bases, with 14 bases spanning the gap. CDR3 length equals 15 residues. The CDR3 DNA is TGTGCCAGCAGTTTATGGGGCGGGGATCAGCAGCCCCAGCATTTT. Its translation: CASSLWGGDQQPQHF.

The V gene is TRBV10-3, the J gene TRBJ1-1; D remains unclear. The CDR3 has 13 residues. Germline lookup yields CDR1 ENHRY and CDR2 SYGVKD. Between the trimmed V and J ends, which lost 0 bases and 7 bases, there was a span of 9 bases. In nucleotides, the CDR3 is TGTGCCATCAGTGAGTCGACCAGGATTGAAGCTTTCTTT. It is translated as CAISESTRIEAFF.

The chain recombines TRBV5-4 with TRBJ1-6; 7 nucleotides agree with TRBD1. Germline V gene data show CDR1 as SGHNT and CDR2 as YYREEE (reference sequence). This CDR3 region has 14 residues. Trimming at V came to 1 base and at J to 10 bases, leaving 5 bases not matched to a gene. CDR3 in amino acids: CASSLRQGDSPLHF. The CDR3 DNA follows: TGTGCCAGCAGCTTGCGGCAGGGGGACTCACCCCTCCACTTT.

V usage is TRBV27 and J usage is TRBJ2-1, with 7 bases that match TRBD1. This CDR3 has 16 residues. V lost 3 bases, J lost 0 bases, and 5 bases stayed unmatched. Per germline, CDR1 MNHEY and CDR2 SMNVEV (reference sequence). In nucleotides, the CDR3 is TGTGCCAGCAGTTTCCTGACAGGGCGCTCCTACAATGAGCAGTTCTTC. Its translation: CASSFLTGRSYNEQFF.

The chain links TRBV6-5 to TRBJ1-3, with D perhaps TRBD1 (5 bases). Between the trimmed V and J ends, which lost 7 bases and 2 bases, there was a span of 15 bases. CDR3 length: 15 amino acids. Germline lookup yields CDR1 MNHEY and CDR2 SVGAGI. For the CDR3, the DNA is TGTGCCAGCACCGAGGGTGGGGGGACTGGAAACACCATATATTTT. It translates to CASTEGGGTGNTIYF.

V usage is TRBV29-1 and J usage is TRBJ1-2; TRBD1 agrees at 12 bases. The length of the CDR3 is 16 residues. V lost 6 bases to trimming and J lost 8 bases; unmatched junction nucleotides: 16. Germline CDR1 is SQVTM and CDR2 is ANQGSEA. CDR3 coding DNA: TGCAGCGTGGGTAGGGGACAGGGGGCCTTCTATGTCGGCTACACCTTC. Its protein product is CSVGRGQGAFYVGYTF.

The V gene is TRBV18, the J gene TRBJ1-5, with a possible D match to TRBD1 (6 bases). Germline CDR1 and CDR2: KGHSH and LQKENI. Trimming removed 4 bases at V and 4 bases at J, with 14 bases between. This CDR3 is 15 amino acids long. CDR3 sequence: CASSLTGSGNQPQHF. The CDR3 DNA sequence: TGTGCCAGCTCACTCACAGGGTCGGGGAATCAGCCCCAGCATTTT.

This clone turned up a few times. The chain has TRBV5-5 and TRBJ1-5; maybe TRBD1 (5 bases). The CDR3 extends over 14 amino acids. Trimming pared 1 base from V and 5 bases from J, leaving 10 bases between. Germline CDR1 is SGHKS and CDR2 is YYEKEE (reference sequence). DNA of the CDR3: TGTGCCAGCAGCTTGACAGGCTCTTATCAGCCCCAGCATTTT. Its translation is CASSLTGSYQPQHF.

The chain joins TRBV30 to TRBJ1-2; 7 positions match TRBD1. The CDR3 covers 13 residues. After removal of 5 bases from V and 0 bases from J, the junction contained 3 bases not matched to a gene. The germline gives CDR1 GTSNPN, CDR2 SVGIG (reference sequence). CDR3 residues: CAWDRAPNYGYTF. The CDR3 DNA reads TGTGCCTGGGACAGGGCTCCTAACTATGGCTACACCTTC.

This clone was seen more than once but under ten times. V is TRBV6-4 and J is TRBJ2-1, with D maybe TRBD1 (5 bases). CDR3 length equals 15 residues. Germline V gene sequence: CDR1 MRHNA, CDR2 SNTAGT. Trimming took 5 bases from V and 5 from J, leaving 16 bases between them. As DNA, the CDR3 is TGTGCCAGCAGTCTCCTCTGGGGCGGTAACAATGAGCAGTTCTTC. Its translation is CASSLLWGGNNEQFF.